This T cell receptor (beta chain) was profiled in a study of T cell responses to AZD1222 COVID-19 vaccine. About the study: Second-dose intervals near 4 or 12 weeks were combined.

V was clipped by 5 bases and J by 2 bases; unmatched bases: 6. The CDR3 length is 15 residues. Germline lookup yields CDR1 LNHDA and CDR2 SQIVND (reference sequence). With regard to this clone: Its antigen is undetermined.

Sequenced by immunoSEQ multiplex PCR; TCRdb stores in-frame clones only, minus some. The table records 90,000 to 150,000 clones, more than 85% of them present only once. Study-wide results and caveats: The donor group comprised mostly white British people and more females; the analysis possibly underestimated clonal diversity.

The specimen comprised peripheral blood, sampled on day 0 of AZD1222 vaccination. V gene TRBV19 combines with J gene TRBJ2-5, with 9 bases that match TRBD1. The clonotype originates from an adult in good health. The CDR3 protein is CASSPSQGAQETQYF. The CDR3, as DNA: TGTGCCAGTAGTCCGTCACAGGGGGCGCAAGAGACCCAGTACTTC.